Listed below are T cell receptor beta chains from one sample, sequenced in a study of blood T cell repertoires in COVID-19. Only in-frame clones appear in the TCRdb table, and some are missing; sequencing was by immunoSEQ multiplex PCR. Of 170,000 or so clones in the sample, over 90% were seen once. The specimen sequenced was peripheral blood. The receptors come from a man between 50 and 59 years old with acute or convalescent COVID-19. Each CDR3 is given with its conserved first and last residue. Each record gives: clone size, D gene, J gene, V gene, CDR3 protein, CDR3 DNA. A D gene is named only where the DNA matches it firmly. The size of a clone is reported for some rows only, either as once, few or many, or as a class for expanded clones.

abundance: -; d_gene: -; j_gene: TRBJ2-3; v_gene: TRBV5-4; CDR3aa: CASSFGQTTDTQYF; CDR3nt: TGTGCCAGCAGCTTCGGACAGACCACAGATACGCAGTATTTT
abundance: -; d_gene: -; j_gene: TRBJ1-5; v_gene: TRBV9; CDR3aa: CASSENGQFSNQPQHF; CDR3nt: TGTGCCAGCAGCGAAAACGGACAGTTCAGCAATCAGCCCCAGCATTTT
abundance: -; d_gene: -; j_gene: TRBJ2-7; v_gene: TRBV2; CDR3aa: CASSEAAQSYEQYF; CDR3nt: TGTGCCAGCAGTGAAGCGGCCCAGTCCTACGAGCAGTACTTC
abundance: -; d_gene: -; j_gene: TRBJ2-3; v_gene: TRBV7-3; CDR3aa: CASSLGGAGDTQYF; CDR3nt: TGTGCCAGCAGCTTAGGAGGGGCTGGGGATACGCAGTATTTT
abundance: -; d_gene: -; j_gene: TRBJ2-3; v_gene: TRBV28; CDR3aa: CASSFLDFTDTQYF; CDR3nt: TGTGCCAGCAGTTTTCTAGACTTCACAGATACGCAGTATTTT
abundance: -; d_gene: -; j_gene: TRBJ1-5; v_gene: TRBV27; CDR3aa: CASSYDGRSNQPQHF; CDR3nt: TGTGCCAGCAGTTATGATGGGCGTAGCAATCAGCCCCAGCATTTT
abundance: -; d_gene: -; j_gene: TRBJ1-6; v_gene: TRBV3-1/TRBV3-2; CDR3aa: CASSPLNSPLHF; CDR3nt: TGTGCCAGCAGCCCCCTCAATTCACCCCTCCACTTT
abundance: -; d_gene: -; j_gene: TRBJ1-5; v_gene: TRBV19; CDR3aa: CASSLGAGRYSNQPQHF; CDR3nt: TGTGCCAGTAGCCTCGGGGCGGGGAGATATAGCAATCAGCCCCAGCATTTT
abundance: -; d_gene: TRBD2; j_gene: TRBJ2-5; v_gene: TRBV5-5; CDR3aa: CASSFGEGRQETQYF; CDR3nt: TGTGCCAGCAGCTTTGGGGAGGGGCGGCAAGAGACCCAGTACTTC
abundance: -; d_gene: -; j_gene: TRBJ2-4; v_gene: TRBV24-1; CDR3aa: CATSDPGTGSLIQYF; CDR3nt: TGTGCCACCAGTGATCCCGGTACAGGATCGCTCATTCAGTACTTC
abundance: -; d_gene: TRBD1; j_gene: TRBJ1-1; v_gene: TRBV19; CDR3aa: CASSTTGGDAEAFF; CDR3nt: TGTGCCAGTAGTACAACAGGGGGAGACGCTGAAGCTTTCTTT
abundance: -; d_gene: TRBD1; j_gene: TRBJ2-4; v_gene: TRBV4-1; CDR3aa: CASSPTGLGNDPQAKNIQYF; CDR3nt: TGCGCCAGCAGCCCGACAGGGCTGGGGAACGACCCGCAAGCCAAAAACATTCAGTACTTC
abundance: -; d_gene: -; j_gene: TRBJ2-1; v_gene: TRBV7-8; CDR3aa: CASSLGQGTRVLGYNEQFF; CDR3nt: TGTGCCAGCAGCTTAGGGCAGGGGACACGCGTTTTGGGCTACAATGAGCAGTTCTTC
abundance: medium-sized; d_gene: TRBD2; j_gene: TRBJ2-2; v_gene: TRBV7-8; CDR3aa: CASSKPGGGTGELFF; CDR3nt: TGTGCCAGCAGCAAACCGGGGGGGGGCACCGGGGAGCTGTTTTTT
abundance: -; d_gene: TRBD1; j_gene: TRBJ1-5; v_gene: TRBV7-9; CDR3aa: CASSLGQGAHLSNQPQHF; CDR3nt: TGTGCCAGCAGCCTCGGACAGGGGGCGCATCTTAGCAATCAGCCCCAGCATTTT
abundance: -; d_gene: TRBD2; j_gene: TRBJ2-3; v_gene: TRBV11-2; CDR3aa: CASSLFDSGSHRGTDTQYF; CDR3nt: TGTGCCAGCAGCTTATTTGATAGCGGGTCACATCGGGGCACAGATACGCAGTATTTT
abundance: -; d_gene: -; j_gene: TRBJ2-1; v_gene: TRBV24-1; CDR3aa: CATSDRQRSSYNEQFF; CDR3nt: TGTGCCACCAGTGACCGACAGAGAAGCTCCTACAATGAGCAGTTCTTC
abundance: -; d_gene: -; j_gene: TRBJ2-7; v_gene: TRBV6-5; CDR3aa: CASSRGQKKPEQYF; CDR3nt: TGTGCCAGCAGTAGGGGACAAAAGAAGCCCGAGCAGTACTTC
abundance: -; d_gene: -; j_gene: TRBJ1-1; v_gene: TRBV7-3; CDR3aa: CASSLKFDTEAFF; CDR3nt: TGTGCCAGCAGCTTAAAATTCGACACTGAAGCTTTCTTT
abundance: -; d_gene: TRBD2; j_gene: TRBJ2-2; v_gene: TRBV5-4; CDR3aa: CASSLARGSIGGELFF; CDR3nt: TGTGCCAGCAGCTTGGCCCGCGGGAGTATCGGCGGGGAGCTGTTTTTT
abundance: -; d_gene: TRBD1; j_gene: TRBJ1-5; v_gene: TRBV28; CDR3aa: CASSSGTGGVNQPQHF; CDR3nt: TGTGCCAGCAGTAGCGGGACAGGGGGCGTCAATCAGCCCCAGCATTTT
abundance: -; d_gene: -; j_gene: TRBJ2-2; v_gene: TRBV6-5; CDR3aa: CASTPQGSRELFF; CDR3nt: TGTGCCAGCACCCCACAGGGTAGTCGGGAGCTGTTTTTT
abundance: -; d_gene: TRBD2; j_gene: TRBJ2-1; v_gene: TRBV9; CDR3aa: CASSKRDLAGVNEQFF; CDR3nt: TGTGCCAGCAGCAAAAGGGATCTAGCGGGAGTTAATGAGCAGTTCTTC
abundance: -; d_gene: -; j_gene: TRBJ1-1; v_gene: TRBV4-1; CDR3aa: CASSQVPGSAEAFF; CDR3nt: TGCGCCAGCAGCCAAGTCCCGGGGTCCGCTGAAGCTTTCTTT
abundance: -; d_gene: TRBD2; j_gene: TRBJ2-7; v_gene: TRBV7-9; CDR3aa: CASRAGEVSYEQYF; CDR3nt: TGTGCCAGCAGAGCGGGAGAGGTCTCCTACGAGCAGTACTTC
abundance: -; d_gene: -; j_gene: TRBJ2-5; v_gene: TRBV30; CDR3aa: CAWSVRSRENETQHF; CDR3nt: TGTGCCTGGAGTGTACGTAGTCGGGAGAACGAGACCCAGCACTTC
abundance: -; d_gene: -; j_gene: TRBJ1-5; v_gene: TRBV6-5; CDR3aa: CASSYSKRGQPQHF; CDR3nt: TGTGCCAGCAGTTACTCGAAGCGGGGTCAGCCCCAGCATTTT
abundance: -; d_gene: -; j_gene: TRBJ2-6; v_gene: TRBV4-3; CDR3aa: CASSGVSGANVLTF; CDR3nt: TGCGCCAGCTCCGGGGTATCTGGGGCCAACGTCCTGACTTTC
abundance: -; d_gene: -; j_gene: TRBJ2-1; v_gene: TRBV28; CDR3aa: CASTRYNEQFF; CDR3nt: TGTGCCAGCACGAGGTACAATGAGCAGTTCTTC
abundance: -; d_gene: TRBD1; j_gene: TRBJ1-1; v_gene: TRBV9; CDR3aa: CASSPDRGWGEAFF; CDR3nt: TGTGCCAGCAGCCCGGACAGGGGATGGGGTGAAGCTTTCTTT
abundance: -; d_gene: TRBD1; j_gene: TRBJ2-2; v_gene: TRBV7-3; CDR3aa: CASSSPGQGGVGELFF; CDR3nt: TGTGCCAGCAGCTCCCCGGGACAGGGAGGGGTCGGGGAGCTGTTTTTT
abundance: -; d_gene: TRBD1; j_gene: TRBJ1-5; v_gene: TRBV28; CDR3aa: CASSLRGDRGHQPQHF; CDR3nt: TGTGCCAGCAGTTTAAGAGGGGACAGGGGGCATCAGCCCCAGCATTTT
abundance: -; d_gene: -; j_gene: TRBJ2-7; v_gene: TRBV19; CDR3aa: CASRLTGPSMDEQYF; CDR3nt: TGTGCCAGTAGGTTAACAGGGCCCTCCATGGACGAGCAGTACTTC
abundance: -; d_gene: -; j_gene: TRBJ1-2; v_gene: TRBV27; CDR3aa: CASRLGEYGYTF; CDR3nt: TGTGCCAGCAGGCTCGGGGAGTATGGCTACACCTTC
abundance: -; d_gene: TRBD1; j_gene: TRBJ1-5; v_gene: TRBV7-2; CDR3aa: CASSGQGDQPQHF; CDR3nt: TGTGCCAGCAGCGGACAGGGAGATCAGCCCCAGCATTTT